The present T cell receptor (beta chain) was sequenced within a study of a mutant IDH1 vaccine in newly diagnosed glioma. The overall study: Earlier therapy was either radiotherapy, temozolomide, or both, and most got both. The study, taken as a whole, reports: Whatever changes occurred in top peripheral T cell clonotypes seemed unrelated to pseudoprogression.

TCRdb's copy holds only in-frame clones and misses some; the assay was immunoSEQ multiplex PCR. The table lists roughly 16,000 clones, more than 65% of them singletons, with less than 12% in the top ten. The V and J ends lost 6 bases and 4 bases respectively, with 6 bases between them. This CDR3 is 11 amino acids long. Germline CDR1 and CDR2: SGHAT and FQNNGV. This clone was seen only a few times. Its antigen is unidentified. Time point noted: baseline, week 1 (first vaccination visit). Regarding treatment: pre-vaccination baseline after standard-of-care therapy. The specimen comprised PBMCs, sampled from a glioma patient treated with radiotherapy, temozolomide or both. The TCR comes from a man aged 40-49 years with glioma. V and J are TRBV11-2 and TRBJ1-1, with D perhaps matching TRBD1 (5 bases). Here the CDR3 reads CASRGTTEAFF. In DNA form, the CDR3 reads TGTGCCAGCAGGGGGACCACTGAAGCTTTCTTT.